Presented here are 10 T cell receptor beta chains from one specimen sequenced in a study of blood T cell repertoires in COVID-19. Data came from immunoSEQ multiplex PCR; TCRdb stores just in-frame clones and leaves some out. The sample consists of roughly 290,000 clones, roughly 90% of them appearing once. Sequenced input: PBMCs or T cells enriched from blood (not recorded which). These receptors were collected from a woman between 40 and 55 years old who had recovered from COVID-19.

The chain combines TRBV2 with TRBJ2-3; possible D gene TRBD2, 5 bases. CDR1 and CDR2 (germline): SNHLY, FYNNEI. CDR3 size: 14 residues. The V gene lost 10 bases and the J gene lost 0 bases, with 14 bases spanning the gap. CDR3 sequence: CAIPTSASTDTQYF. CDR3 nucleotides: TGTGCCATCCCAACTAGTGCTAGCACAGATACGCAGTATTTT.

The gene calls are TRBV2 and TRBJ1-5; D uncertain. Looked up from germline, CDR1 is SNHLY and CDR2 is FYNNEI. The CDR3 sequence is 13 residues long. V dropped 6 bases and J dropped 6 bases, with 12 bases sitting between them. CDR3 DNA sequence: TGTGCCAGCAGCGACCTAACGGGTCAGCCCCAGCATTTT. Amino acid sequence: CASSDLTGQPQHF.

V gene TRBV6-4 combines with J gene TRBJ1-2; D remains unclear. The length of the CDR3 is 15 residues. The germline CDR1 and CDR2 sequences are MRHNA and SNTAGT. Trimming took 0 bases from V and 2 from J, leaving 10 bases between them. The CDR3 DNA reads as TGTGCCAGCAGTGACTCGTCCGTCGGGAACTATGGCTACACCTTC. Translated: CASSDSSVGNYGYTF.

The J gene is TRBJ2-3, the V gene TRBV5-5, with TRBD2 matching 8 bases. The germline V gene encodes CDR1 SGHKS and CDR2 YYEKEE (reference sequence). J gave up 7 bases and V 2 bases, and 15 bases lay outside the gene matches. There are 17 residues in the CDR3. The CDR3 bases are TGTGCCAGCAGCTTACTGGGTAGCGGGGCCGGAAGATATACGCAGTATTTT. Amino acids: CASSLLGSGAGRYTQYF.

This clone has a single count. This chain joins TRBV11-2 and TRBJ1-6; D is unresolved. CDR3 length: 14 residues. Germline CDR1 reads SGHAT; CDR2 reads FQNNGV. Trimming took off 5 bases at V and 7 bases at J, with 12 bases between the two ends. The CDR3 bases are TGTGCCAGCAGCCCCGTAATACAGAATTCACCCCTCCACTTT. It translates to CASSPVIQNSPLHF.

V is TRBV24-1 and J is TRBJ2-1, with 12 bases identical to TRBD2. This CDR3 region has 15 residues. After removal of 6 bases from V and 7 bases from J, the junction contained 6 bases not matched to a gene. CDR1 and CDR2 (germline): KGHDR, SFDVKD. CDR3: CATSPSGGAWNEQFF. The CDR3 bases are TGTGCCACCAGTCCTAGCGGGGGGGCTTGGAATGAGCAGTTCTTC.

V gene TRBV7-2 combines with J gene TRBJ2-1; 12 bases line up with TRBD2. This CDR3 contains 17 residues. The V gene's germline CDR1 is SGHTA and CDR2 FQGNSA. V was pared by 5 bases and J by 6 bases, with 11 bases of the junction left unmatched. CDR3 in DNA: TGTGCCAGCAGCGCGAGGGGGGCGGGACTAGCGGGCAATGAGCAGTTCTTC. Its protein is CASSARGAGLAGNEQFF.

This rearrangement joins TRBV28 to TRBJ1-6; the D is unclear. The CDR3 runs 16 residues. Trimming left V 5 bases short and J 0 bases short, with 11 bases between. Germline V gene data show CDR1 as MDHEN and CDR2 as SYDVKM. CDR3 nucleotide sequence: TGTGCCAGCAGTCCCTCGGGGAGCTCCTATAATTCACCCCTCCACTTT. This gives the protein CASSPSGSSYNSPLHF. Full variable domain (outside the CDR3, taken from reference TRBV28 and TRBJ1-6): DVKVTQSSRYLVKRTGEKVFLECVQDMDHENMFWYRQDPGLGLRLIYFSYDVKMKEKGDIPEGYSVSREKKERFSLILESASTNQTSMYLCASSPSGSSYNSPLHFGNGTRLTVT.

The chain couples TRBV5-1 to TRBJ2-3, with 9 bases fitting TRBD2. V gave up 4 bases and J gave up 1 base; unmatched junction bases: 10. The CDR3 spans 17 residues. Germline CDR1 is SGHRS and CDR2 is YFSETQ. CDR3 in amino acids: CASSPGSRTSGTDTQYF. Here the CDR3 DNA reads TGCGCCAGCAGCCCGGGGAGCCGGACTAGCGGCACAGATACGCAGTATTTT. The full variable domain, its missing parts supplied by reference TRBV5-1 and TRBJ2-3, is KAGVTQTPRYLIKTRGQQVTLSCSPISGHRSVSWYQQTPGQGLQFLFEYFSETQRNKGNFPGRFSGRQFSNSRSEMNVSTLELGDSALYLCASSPGSRTSGTDTQYFGPGTRLTVL.

This chain joins TRBV13 and TRBJ2-7, with TRBD1 as a possible D gene (5 bases). The V gene's germline CDR1 is PRHDT and CDR2 FYEKMQ (reference sequence). This CDR3 has 15 residues. Trimming stripped 1 base from V and 0 bases from J, with 10 bases between. The CDR3 nucleotides read TGTGCCAGCAGCTTAGCAGGGCCCAGCTCCTACGAGCAGTACTTC. It translates to CASSLAGPSSYEQYF.